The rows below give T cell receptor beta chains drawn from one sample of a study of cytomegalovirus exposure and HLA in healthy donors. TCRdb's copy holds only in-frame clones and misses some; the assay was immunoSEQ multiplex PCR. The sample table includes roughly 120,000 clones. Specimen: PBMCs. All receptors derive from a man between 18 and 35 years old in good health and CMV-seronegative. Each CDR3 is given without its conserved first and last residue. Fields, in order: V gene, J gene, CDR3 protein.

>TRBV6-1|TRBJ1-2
ASSEFGDVYGYT
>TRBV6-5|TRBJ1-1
ASSERTGRGTEAF
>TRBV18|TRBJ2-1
ASSPLGAGGPNEQF
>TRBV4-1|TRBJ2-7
ASSQGWASYEQY
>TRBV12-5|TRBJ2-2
ASALGAGGQSGELF
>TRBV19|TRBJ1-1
ASSIGQGKGEAF
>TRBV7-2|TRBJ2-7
ASSSMGLAGGYEQY
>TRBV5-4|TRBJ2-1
ASSLGLAGGPALEQF
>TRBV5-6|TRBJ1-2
ASSPDQEGYGYT
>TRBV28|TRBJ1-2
ASRPQGGKSEGYT
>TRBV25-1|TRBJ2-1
ASSEYTSGSNFNEQF
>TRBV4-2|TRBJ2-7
ASSQGGSGDYEQY
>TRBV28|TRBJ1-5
ASRPQGGNQPQH
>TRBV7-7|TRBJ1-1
ASSLSGATEAF
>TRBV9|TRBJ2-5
ASSVGYRLRETQY
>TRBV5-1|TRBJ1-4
ASSIDRGWNEKLF
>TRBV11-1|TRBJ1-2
ASSPGTGRRDGYT
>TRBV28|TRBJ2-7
ASSPTGRASHEQY
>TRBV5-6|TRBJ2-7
ASSFWTVSSYEQY
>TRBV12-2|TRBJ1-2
ASDRGGHVYICGYT
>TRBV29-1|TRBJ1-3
SVESGQGVGNTIY
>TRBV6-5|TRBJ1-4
ASSPRGATNEKLF
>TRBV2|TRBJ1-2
ASRGTGYT
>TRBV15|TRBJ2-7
ATSREVVTYEQY
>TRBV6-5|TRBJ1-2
ASSRTRAYGYT
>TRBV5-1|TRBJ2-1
ASSLMREGGEQF
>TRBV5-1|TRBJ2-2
ASSKQPGQRGNTGELF
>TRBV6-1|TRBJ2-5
ASGADRGPEVTQY
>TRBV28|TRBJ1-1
ASGGNTEAF
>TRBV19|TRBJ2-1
ASSARTHYNEQF
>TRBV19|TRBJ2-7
ASSIFMGPSSYEQY
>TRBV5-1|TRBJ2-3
ASSLARGVITDTQY
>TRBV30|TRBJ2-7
AWSVGDRERQY